This is a list of T cell receptor beta chains from one sample in a study of spatial heterogeneity in lung cancer. TCRdb analysed the 5' RACE reads with MiXCR anew, one entry per CDR3 protein. The sample gives 14,000 or so distinct CDR3 sequences, approximately 4.5% of which show up once; approximately 20% is in the top ten. The sequencing used lung tumor tissue, collected at surgery. The receptors were gathered from a female donor with early-stage non-small cell lung cancer. The CDR3 runs from the conserved cysteine through the conserved F or W. D genes are given only for firm matches. Size tells how often a clone was seen (once, few, many) or the class of an expanded clone, and some rows leave it out.

J gene: TRBJ1-2; clone size: medium-sized; V gene: TRBV30; D gene: NA; CDR3 protein: CAWSVQDHYGYTF; CDR3 DNA: TGTGCCTGGAGTGTACAGGACCACTATGGCTACACCTTC
J gene: TRBJ2-1; clone size: many; V gene: TRBV13; D gene: TRBD2; CDR3 protein: CASSSSWASGGLNEQFF; CDR3 DNA: TGTGCCAGCAGCTCCAGTTGGGCTAGCGGGGGCCTCAATGAGCAGTTCTTC
J gene: TRBJ2-1; clone size: many; V gene: TRBV6-2/TRBV6-3; D gene: TRBD2; CDR3 protein: CASKSSGGAEQFF; CDR3 DNA: TGTGCCAGCAAGTCTAGCGGGGGGGCTGAGCAGTTCTTC
J gene: TRBJ1-5; clone size: many; V gene: TRBV6-5; D gene: NA; CDR3 protein: CASSAQGNSNQPQHF; CDR3 DNA: TGTGCCAGCAGTGCACAGGGAAATAGCAATCAGCCCCAGCATTTT
J gene: TRBJ2-2; clone size: many; V gene: TRBV29-1; D gene: NA; CDR3 protein: CSVLPRAGELFF; CDR3 DNA: TGCAGCGTTTTACCCAGGGCCGGGGAGCTGTTTTTT
J gene: TRBJ2-1; clone size: NA; V gene: TRBV29-1; D gene: TRBD1; CDR3 protein: CSVEPEGTGGNEQFF; CDR3 DNA: TGCAGCGTTGAGCCAGAGGGGACAGGGGGTAATGAGCAGTTCTTC
J gene: TRBJ2-3; clone size: many; V gene: TRBV6-2/TRBV6-3; D gene: TRBD2; CDR3 protein: CASSYSQSGGYTDTQYF; CDR3 DNA: TGTGCCAGCAGTTACTCTCAGAGCGGGGGATACACAGATACGCAGTATTTT
J gene: TRBJ1-3; clone size: many; V gene: TRBV7-9; D gene: TRBD1; CDR3 protein: CASSSDREGYTIYF; CDR3 DNA: TGTGCCAGCAGCTCAGACAGGGAGGGCTACACCATATATTTT
J gene: TRBJ2-7; clone size: NA; V gene: TRBV7-2; D gene: NA; CDR3 protein: CASSLEGGYGEQYF; CDR3 DNA: TGTGCCAGCAGCTTAGAAGGGGGATATGGCGAGCAGTACTTC
J gene: TRBJ1-4; clone size: many; V gene: TRBV28; D gene: TRBD1; CDR3 protein: CANQDRDNEKLFF; CDR3 DNA: TGTGCCAACCAGGACAGGGACAATGAAAAACTGTTTTTT
J gene: TRBJ1-1; clone size: few; V gene: TRBV7-8; D gene: NA; CDR3 protein: CASTKGGGLNTEAFF; CDR3 DNA: TGTGCCAGCACAAAAGGGGGGGGATTGAACACTGAAGCTTTCTTT
J gene: TRBJ1-5; clone size: many; V gene: TRBV30; D gene: NA; CDR3 protein: CAWSLQDQPQHF; CDR3 DNA: TGTGCCTGGAGTCTACAGGATCAGCCCCAGCATTTT
J gene: TRBJ1-2; clone size: many; V gene: TRBV3-1; D gene: NA; CDR3 protein: CASSHLDRQHSTF; CDR3 DNA: TGTGCCAGCAGCCACTTAGACAGGCAGCATTCCACCTTC
J gene: TRBJ2-3; clone size: medium-sized; V gene: TRBV20-1; D gene: TRBD2; CDR3 protein: CSARDHGGGLSDTQYF; CDR3 DNA: TGCAGTGCTAGAGATCACGGGGGGGGCCTATCAGATACGCAGTATTTT
J gene: TRBJ1-1; clone size: many; V gene: TRBV7-6; D gene: NA; CDR3 protein: CASSRTEGRLEAFF; CDR3 DNA: TGTGCCAGCAGCCGCACGGAGGGGCGATTGGAAGCTTTCTTT
J gene: TRBJ1-1; clone size: many; V gene: TRBV11-2; D gene: TRBD1; CDR3 protein: CASSLLGKGADTEAFF; CDR3 DNA: TGTGCCAGCAGCTTACTTGGCAAGGGGGCGGACACTGAAGCTTTCTTT
J gene: TRBJ1-1; clone size: NA; V gene: TRBV29-1; D gene: TRBD1; CDR3 protein: CSVEKGADTEAFF; CDR3 DNA: TGCAGCGTTGAGAAGGGGGCCGACACTGAAGCTTTCTTT
J gene: TRBJ1-2; clone size: many; V gene: TRBV28; D gene: NA; CDR3 protein: CASSFPNIARGNHGYTF; CDR3 DNA: TGTGCCAGCAGTTTCCCCAATATAGCGAGAGGGAACCATGGCTACACCTTC
J gene: TRBJ2-7; clone size: few; V gene: TRBV5-1; D gene: NA; CDR3 protein: CASSSWETYEQYF; CDR3 DNA: TGCGCCAGCAGTAGTTGGGAAACCTACGAGCAGTACTTC
J gene: TRBJ2-7; clone size: few; V gene: TRBV7-2; D gene: NA; CDR3 protein: CASSWVAVQSSYEQYF; CDR3 DNA: TGTGCCAGCAGCTGGGTGGCAGTACAGAGCTCCTACGAGCAGTACTTC
J gene: TRBJ2-5; clone size: many; V gene: TRBV9; D gene: NA; CDR3 protein: CASSAQTTQETQYF; CDR3 DNA: TGTGCCAGCAGCGCCCAAACTACGCAAGAGACCCAGTACTTC
J gene: TRBJ1-2; clone size: medium-sized; V gene: TRBV12-3/TRBV12-4; D gene: NA; CDR3 protein: CASSFWVNYGYTF; CDR3 DNA: TGTGCCAGCAGTTTTTGGGTTAACTATGGCTACACCTTC
J gene: TRBJ1-1; clone size: many; V gene: TRBV5-5; D gene: NA; CDR3 protein: CASSLGDRVLNTEAFF; CDR3 DNA: TGTGCCAGCAGCTTGGGGGATAGAGTGCTTAACACTGAAGCTTTCTTT
J gene: TRBJ2-3; clone size: many; V gene: TRBV6-1; D gene: TRBD2; CDR3 protein: CASSGTSGGADTQYF; CDR3 DNA: TGTGCCAGCAGTGGGACTAGCGGGGGGGCAGATACGCAGTATTTT
J gene: TRBJ2-2; clone size: many; V gene: TRBV3-1; D gene: NA; CDR3 protein: CASSQRISASVFVGELFF; CDR3 DNA: TGTGCCAGCAGCCAACGCATATCGGCTAGCGTCTTTGTCGGGGAGCTGTTTTTT
J gene: TRBJ2-3; clone size: many; V gene: TRBV20-1; D gene: TRBD2; CDR3 protein: CSAKFLAGGDTDTQYF; CDR3 DNA: TGCAGTGCTAAATTCTTGGCGGGGGGCGACACAGATACGCAGTATTTT
J gene: TRBJ1-3; clone size: NA; V gene: TRBV11-2; D gene: NA; CDR3 protein: CASSSRYGVPGAGNTIYF; CDR3 DNA: TGTGCCAGCAGCTCCCGATACGGGGTGCCGGGAGCTGGAAACACCATATATTTT
J gene: TRBJ2-1; clone size: many; V gene: TRBV28; D gene: NA; CDR3 protein: CASSPNSGPKQFF; CDR3 DNA: TGTGCCAGCAGCCCAAATAGCGGACCCAAGCAGTTCTTC
J gene: TRBJ2-5; clone size: few; V gene: TRBV7-2; D gene: NA; CDR3 protein: CASSLEGSTAGLRSQYF; CDR3 DNA: TGTGCCAGCAGCTTAGAGGGGAGTACAGCAGGGCTAAGGTCGCAGTACTTC
J gene: TRBJ1-4; clone size: many; V gene: TRBV29-1; D gene: NA; CDR3 protein: CSVAQSREKLFF; CDR3 DNA: TGCAGCGTTGCCCAGAGTAGGGAAAAACTGTTTTTT
J gene: TRBJ2-1; clone size: many; V gene: TRBV29-1; D gene: NA; CDR3 protein: CSVREPYNEQFF; CDR3 DNA: TGCAGCGTCCGGGAGCCTTACAATGAGCAGTTCTTC
J gene: TRBJ2-7; clone size: medium-sized; V gene: TRBV7-2; D gene: TRBD2; CDR3 protein: CASSPKGEGTYEQYF; CDR3 DNA: TGTGCCAGCAGTCCCAAAGGGGAGGGGACCTACGAGCAGTACTTC
J gene: TRBJ1-2; clone size: many; V gene: TRBV10-3; D gene: TRBD1; CDR3 protein: CAIKGAGNYGYTF; CDR3 DNA: TGTGCCATCAAGGGGGCAGGGAACTATGGCTACACCTTC
J gene: TRBJ2-7; clone size: medium-sized; V gene: TRBV6-6; D gene: TRBD1; CDR3 protein: CASHTTGGLYEQYF; CDR3 DNA: TGTGCCAGCCACACAACAGGGGGACTGTACGAGCAGTACTTC
J gene: TRBJ2-3; clone size: many; V gene: TRBV6-5; D gene: NA; CDR3 protein: CASSSFYSSTDTQYF; CDR3 DNA: TGTGCCAGCAGTTCTTTTTATTCTAGCACAGATACGCAGTATTTT
J gene: TRBJ1-6; clone size: many; V gene: TRBV18; D gene: TRBD1; CDR3 protein: CASSPTKTGYNSPLHF; CDR3 DNA: TGTGCCAGCTCACCGACTAAGACAGGGTATAATTCACCCCTCCACTTT
J gene: TRBJ1-1; clone size: many; V gene: TRBV7-9; D gene: NA; CDR3 protein: CASSLVGGKENEAFF; CDR3 DNA: TGTGCCAGCAGCTTAGTGGGGGGGAAGGAGAATGAAGCTTTCTTT
J gene: TRBJ2-5; clone size: NA; V gene: TRBV6-5; D gene: TRBD2; CDR3 protein: CASSYTASGGSGTQYF; CDR3 DNA: TGTGCCAGCAGTTATACAGCCAGCGGGGGGAGTGGGACCCAGTACTTC
J gene: TRBJ2-5; clone size: many; V gene: TRBV5-5; D gene: TRBD2; CDR3 protein: CASSQSRGGTETQYF; CDR3 DNA: TGTGCCAGCAGCCAGTCCCGGGGGGGTACGGAGACCCAGTACTTC
J gene: TRBJ2-1; clone size: many; V gene: TRBV6-2/TRBV6-3; D gene: NA; CDR3 protein: CASSYGLEEFF; CDR3 DNA: TGTGCCAGCAGTTACGGGCTAGAGGAGTTCTTC
J gene: TRBJ2-7; clone size: many; V gene: TRBV10-3; D gene: TRBD2; CDR3 protein: CAISGGGGFSYEQYF; CDR3 DNA: TGTGCCATCAGTGGGGGGGGTGGCTTCTCCTACGAGCAGTACTTC
J gene: TRBJ2-7; clone size: many; V gene: TRBV20-1; D gene: TRBD1; CDR3 protein: CSATSFRRDSLYEQYF; CDR3 DNA: TGCAGTGCTACCTCATTTAGAAGGGACAGCCTCTACGAGCAGTACTTC
J gene: TRBJ2-7; clone size: many; V gene: TRBV20-1; D gene: TRBD2; CDR3 protein: CSASSGSSYEQYF; CDR3 DNA: TGCAGTGCTAGTAGCGGGTCTTCCTACGAGCAGTACTTC
J gene: TRBJ2-2; clone size: NA; V gene: TRBV12-3/TRBV12-4; D gene: NA; CDR3 protein: CASSLGGFAGELFF; CDR3 DNA: TGTGCCAGTTCCCTCGGGGGATTCGCCGGGGAGCTGTTTTTT
J gene: TRBJ1-5; clone size: many; V gene: TRBV4-2; D gene: NA; CDR3 protein: CASSHETHQPQHF; CDR3 DNA: TGTGCCAGCAGCCATGAGACCCATCAGCCCCAGCATTTT
J gene: TRBJ1-4; clone size: few; V gene: TRBV7-9; D gene: NA; CDR3 protein: CASSLAGTGEKLFF; CDR3 DNA: TGTGCCAGCAGCTTAGCAGGGACCGGTGAAAAACTGTTTTTT
J gene: TRBJ2-4; clone size: NA; V gene: TRBV18; D gene: NA; CDR3 protein: CASSPSTRGDVNIQYF; CDR3 DNA: TGTGCCAGCTCACCGTCGACTAGGGGCGATGTGAACATTCAGTACTTC
J gene: TRBJ2-3; clone size: many; V gene: TRBV13; D gene: NA; CDR3 protein: CASSFAGVGDTDTQYF; CDR3 DNA: TGTGCCAGCAGCTTCGCCGGGGTTGGGGACACAGATACGCAGTATTTT
J gene: TRBJ2-3; clone size: many; V gene: TRBV29-1; D gene: NA; CDR3 protein: CSVVPGSSTDTQYF; CDR3 DNA: TGCAGCGTTGTCCCCGGGTCTAGCACAGATACGCAGTATTTT
J gene: TRBJ2-1; clone size: many; V gene: TRBV2; D gene: TRBD2; CDR3 protein: CATCFIAGGLGEQFF; CDR3 DNA: TGTGCCACCTGTTTTATAGCGGGGGGTTTAGGTGAGCAGTTCTTC
J gene: TRBJ1-5; clone size: many; V gene: TRBV7-6; D gene: NA; CDR3 protein: CASSPRAGREDQPQHF; CDR3 DNA: TGTGCCAGCAGCCCAAGGGCGGGCAGGGAAGATCAGCCCCAGCATTTT
J gene: TRBJ2-1; clone size: many; V gene: TRBV14; D gene: TRBD2; CDR3 protein: CASSERLASEQFF; CDR3 DNA: TGTGCCAGCAGCGAAAGACTAGCAAGTGAGCAGTTCTTC
J gene: TRBJ1-1; clone size: medium-sized; V gene: TRBV6-6; D gene: NA; CDR3 protein: CASSYGWGNTEAFF; CDR3 DNA: TGTGCCAGCAGTTACGGTTGGGGGAACACTGAAGCTTTCTTT
J gene: TRBJ2-2; clone size: medium-sized; V gene: TRBV24-1; D gene: TRBD2; CDR3 protein: CATSDSTSRSRELFF; CDR3 DNA: TGTGCCACCAGTGATTCGACTAGCCGCAGCCGGGAGCTGTTTTTT
J gene: TRBJ2-3; clone size: medium-sized; V gene: TRBV6-2/TRBV6-3; D gene: NA; CDR3 protein: CASSYIPGTRMTDTQYF; CDR3 DNA: TGTGCCAGCAGTTACATCCCCGGGACAAGGATGACAGATACGCAGTATTTT
J gene: TRBJ2-3; clone size: many; V gene: TRBV6-6; D gene: NA; CDR3 protein: CASSYFEGDTQYF; CDR3 DNA: TGTGCCAGCAGTTACTTTGAAGGAGATACGCAGTATTTT
J gene: TRBJ2-3; clone size: many; V gene: TRBV28; D gene: TRBD1; CDR3 protein: CASSPGTGKGTDTQYF; CDR3 DNA: TGTGCCAGCAGCCCCGGGACAGGGAAGGGGACAGATACGCAGTATTTT